Listed below are T cell receptor beta chains from one sample, sequenced in a study of tumor and adjacent non-tumor tissue in lung cancer. TCRdb re-called the multiplex PCR reads through MiXCR, storing one row per CDR3 protein. The repertoire holds about 76,000 distinct CDR3 sequences, with around 70% as singletons. What was sequenced was lung tumor tissue. The receptor set was obtained from a woman in her seventies with non-small cell lung cancer. Each CDR3 is given without its conserved first and last residue. A clone size is listed for some rows: how often the clone was seen (once, few, many), or a class if it is expanded.

v_gene,abundance,j_gene,CDR3aa
TRBV4-1,.,TRBJ2-1,VSSRIGVGYNEQF
TRBV6-5,.,TRBJ2-2,ARTNDLAGELF
TRBV10-3,many,TRBJ2-7,AISLGGDEQY
TRBV20-1,.,TRBJ2-7,SASSGLAEGMDEQY
TRBV7-8,many,TRBJ2-1,ASSLFTESAGGPLNEQF
TRBV12-3/TRBV12-4,.,TRBJ2-7,ASGPGLAGDYEQY
TRBV20-1,many,TRBJ2-5,SASRLQETQY
TRBV29-1,.,TRBJ2-3,SVVIQTLTDMQY
TRBV29-1,.,TRBJ2-5,SVDGQDKLQETQY
TRBV30,many,TRBJ2-1,AWSVPAGVNEQF
TRBV6-5,.,TRBJ2-3,ASSPGTGMIDTQY
TRBV6-6,.,TRBJ1-2,ASRAEGLGYT
TRBV6-1,.,TRBJ2-2,TSSRTQGRVNTGELF
TRBV29-1,.,TRBJ2-3,SVVVSKVADTRY
TRBV14,many,TRBJ1-3,ASSPQGGVSGNTIY
TRBV20-1,.,TRBJ2-2,SASEKLGTGEMF
TRBV29-1,medium-sized,TRBJ2-2,SVGLAGGYTGELF
TRBV6-1,.,TRBJ2-1,AGSARRAYIEQF
TRBV28,.,TRBJ1-2,ASGFWTYREGF
TRBV6-5,.,TRBJ1-4,ASTSATGGSEKLF
TRBV6-5,.,TRBJ2-1,ASRRQGDHNRQF